The next 23 T cell receptor beta chains were all read from a single sample in a study of cytomegalovirus exposure and HLA in healthy donors. In the PCR, 60 Vbeta and 13 Jbeta primers were used. The protocol was immunoSEQ multiplex PCR, while the TCRdb copy is restricted to in-frame clones and leaves out a portion. The data contain hundreds of thousands of clones, approximately 68% of them singletons. Sample: PBMCs. The source of these receptors is a woman in her 30s in good health and CMV-seronegative.

This clone showed up just a few times. The CDR3 spells CASSLGLAGSYEQYF. CDR3 nucleotide sequence: TGTGCCAGCAGCCTCGGACTAGCGGGGAGTTACGAGCAGTACTTC. The chain carries TRBV7-9 and TRBJ2-7, with 12 bases aligning to TRBD2. The CDR3 sequence is 15 residues long. The germline V gene encodes CDR1 SEHNR and CDR2 FQNEAQ (reference sequence). The V and J ends lost 5 bases and 4 bases, in that order; junction bases with no gene match: 6.

The rearrangement joins TRBV27 to TRBJ2-7; D might be TRBD2 (6 bases). CDR3 length equals 12 residues. The V gene's germline CDR1 is MNHEY and CDR2 SMNVEV (reference sequence). The germline V and J ends were trimmed by 8 bases and 3 bases, with 11 bases remaining between them. CDR3: CASWGGDYEQYF. CDR3 coding DNA: TGTGCCAGCTGGGGCGGGGACTACGAGCAGTACTTC.

This clone was counted only a few times. The chain employs TRBV6-1 and TRBJ2-5, with D tentatively TRBD2 (5 bases). The CDR3 spans 14 residues. The V gene lost 3 bases and the J gene lost 7 bases, with 15 bases spanning the gap. Germline CDR1 is MNHNS and CDR2 is SASEGT. The CDR3 nucleotides are TGTGCCAGCAGTGAGGGGAGTAGCGCGGCGACCCAGTACTTC. Translation: CASSEGSSAATQYF.

The chain combines TRBV19 with TRBJ1-1; TRBD1 matches at 8 bases. The germline CDR1 and CDR2 sequences are LNHDA and SQIVND (reference sequence). V was pared by 5 bases and J by 5 bases, with 4 bases of the junction left unmatched. The CDR3 has 13 residues. The CDR3 spells CASSGQGGTEAFF. In nucleotides, the CDR3 is TGTGCCAGTAGTGGACAGGGAGGAACTGAAGCTTTCTTT.

The chain carries TRBV14 and TRBJ2-3; D not certain. The CDR3 length is 13 residues. V lost 4 bases and J 0 bases, leaving 5 bases between the germline ends. Germline V CDR1 and CDR2: SGHDN, FVKESK. CDR3: CASSPLSTDTQYF. The DNA for the CDR3 is TGTGCCAGCAGCCCCCTAAGCACAGATACGCAGTATTTT. Looking up the rest from reference TRBV14 and TRBJ2-3 gives the full variable domain: EAGVTQFPSHSVIEKGQTVTLRCDPISGHDNLYWYRRVMGKEIKFLLHFVKESKQDESGMPNNRFLAERTGGTYSTLKVQPAELEDSGVYFCASSPLSTDTQYFGPGTRLTVL.

This clone was seen more than once but under ten times. The V gene is TRBV6-5, the J gene TRBJ2-2; the D gene is possibly TRBD2 (5 bases). The germline CDR1 and CDR2 sequences are MNHEY and SVGAGI. Trimming shortened V by 0 bases and J by 7 bases, and 12 bases separated the two germline ends. The CDR3 sequence is 15 residues long. The CDR3 nucleotides are TGTGCCAGCAGTTACTCGGGAGTAGGTGGCGGGGAGCTGTTTTTT. This encodes CASSYSGVGGGELFF.

This chain links TRBV6-1 with TRBJ2-7; tentatively, D is TRBD1 (5 bases). V was clipped by 5 bases and J by 6 bases, with 17 bases between them. There are 14 residues in the CDR3. In germline, CDR1 is MNHNS, CDR2 SASEGT. As DNA, the CDR3 is TGTGCCAGCAGTTTTTCTCGGACACAAGGCGAGCAGTACTTC. As protein: CASSFSRTQGEQYF.

The chain employs TRBV27 and TRBJ2-1; the D is unclear. This CDR3 is built from 14 residues. The V end was cut by 3 bases, the J end by 3 bases, with 9 bases between. Germline values: CDR1 MNHEY, CDR2 SMNVEV (reference sequence). The CDR3 is CASSFPGYYNEQFF. The CDR3 region has the DNA TGTGCCAGCAGTTTCCCAGGTTACTACAATGAGCAGTTCTTC.

The chain couples TRBV15 to TRBJ2-1; 9 bases are a match to TRBD2. J was trimmed by 6 bases and V by 1 base; bases with no gene match: 7. The CDR3 is 16 residues long. CDR1 is LNHNV and CDR2 is YYDKDF in the germline V gene (reference sequence). The CDR3 loop is CATSRGETSGFNEQFF. The CDR3 coding sequence is TGTGCCACCAGCAGAGGAGAGACTAGCGGATTCAATGAGCAGTTCTTC.

This clone was observed once. At one boundary the junction diverges from the germline segment, which might be a read error. V and J are TRBV30 and TRBJ2-2; 11 bases line up with TRBD1. The CDR3 covers 15 residues. Germline lookup yields CDR1 GTSNPN and CDR2 SVGIG (reference sequence). The CDR3 is CACIRDRGDPGELLF. Here the CDR3 DNA reads TGTGCCTGTATCCGGGACAGGGGGGATCCCGGGGAGCTGCTTTTT.

The rearrangement uses TRBV6-1 and TRBJ1-2; D possibly corresponds to TRBD1 (6 bases). This CDR3 has 13 amino acids. Per the germline V gene, CDR1 is MNHNS and CDR2 is SASEGT. Trimming cost V 2 bases and J 8 bases, with 12 bases left between them. The CDR3 spells CASSEIGGAGYTF. For the CDR3, the DNA is TGTGCCAGCAGTGAAATTGGGGGCGCGGGCTACACCTTC.

The CDR3, as DNA: TGTGCCAGCAGCTTGGGGCAGATAAACTCTGGAAACACCATATATTTT. Amino acid sequence: CASSLGQINSGNTIYF. This chain uses TRBV7-2 with TRBJ1-3; a weak D match, TRBD1 (5 bases). Trimming pared 3 bases from V and 0 bases from J, leaving 12 bases between. The CDR3 totals 16 residues. Germline V gene data show CDR1 as SGHTA and CDR2 as FQGNSA.

The chain links TRBV6-5 to TRBJ1-2, with D tentatively TRBD1 (6 bases). V lost 6 bases and J 10 bases, leaving 18 bases between the germline ends. Per the germline V gene, CDR1 is MNHEY and CDR2 is SVGAGI. The CDR3 loop spans 13 amino acids. CDR3 bases: TGTGCCAGCAGGATCGACCTCAGGGGCCCCTACACCTTC. Translated: CASRIDLRGPYTF.

V gene TRBV10-3 combines with J gene TRBJ2-7, with 7 bases aligning to TRBD1. Germline loops: CDR1 ENHRY, CDR2 SYGVKD. The V gene end was trimmed by 0 bases and the J gene end by 3 bases; junction bases not matched to a gene: 14. This CDR3 region has 18 residues. The CDR3 sequence is CAISESSRENRGYYEQYF. The CDR3 DNA sequence: TGTGCCATCAGTGAGTCGAGTAGAGAGAACAGGGGATACTACGAGCAGTACTTC.

A remark on this clone: Compared with germline, one end of the junction differs, possibly owing to a read error. The chain recombines TRBV29-1 with TRBJ1-1; 8 bases align to TRBD1. The CDR3 extends over 13 amino acids. Germline CDR1 SQVTM, CDR2 ANQGSEA. The CDR3 DNA is TGCAGCGTTTGGACAGGGCCGAACACTGAAACTTTCTTT. Residues: CSVWTGPNTETFF.

This clone has a single count. The rearrangement joins TRBV7-9 to TRBJ2-7, with D maybe TRBD2 (5 bases). Between the trimmed V and J ends, which lost 8 bases and 6 bases, there was a span of 20 bases. This CDR3 comprises 14 residues. Germline V gene lookup returns CDR1 SEHNR and CDR2 FQNEAQ (reference sequence). The CDR3 DNA is TGTGCCAGCCGACTCCAGGAGGAAGGATCCGAGCAGTACTTC. It is translated as CASRLQEEGSEQYF.

The rearrangement uses TRBV27 and TRBJ2-5, with a possible D match to TRBD1 (7 bases). The CDR3 consists of 15 residues. CDR1 and CDR2 (germline): MNHEY, SMNVEV (reference sequence). V lost 3 bases and J lost 2, with 13 bases in between. Here the CDR3 reads CASSFAGGLQETQYF. DNA for the CDR3: TGTGCCAGCAGTTTCGCAGGGGGGCTTCAAGAGACCCAGTACTTC.

V usage is TRBV14 and J usage is TRBJ2-3, with D hard to call. Trimming pared 2 bases from V and 3 bases from J, leaving 6 bases between. The CDR3 is made up of 13 amino acids. Germline V gene data show CDR1 as SGHDN and CDR2 as FVKESK. The CDR3 nucleotides are TGTGCCAGCAGCCAACAGGTTACAGATACGCAGTATTTT. This translates into CASSQQVTDTQYF.

The chain employs TRBV5-6 and TRBJ1-3; a weak D match, TRBD1 (6 bases). The V end lost 0 bases, the J end lost 1 base, and 11 bases lay between the germline ends. This CDR3 region has 16 residues. CDR1 and CDR2 from the germline V gene are SGHDT and YYEEEE. DNA of the CDR3: TGTGCCAGCAGCTTGGTAACAGGGTGGTCTGGAAACACCATATATTTT. This sequence encodes CASSLVTGWSGNTIYF.

The chain recombines TRBV19 with TRBJ1-4; D is ambiguous. CDR1 is LNHDA, CDR2 SQIVND, per germline (reference sequence). The ends were cut back, 6 bases at V and 5 bases at J, with 7 bases in the middle. This CDR3 has 12 amino acids. The CDR3 here is CASRQSNEKLFF. DNA for the CDR3: TGTGCCAGTAGACAGAGCAATGAAAAACTGTTTTTT.

The chain joins TRBV5-1 to TRBJ2-7, with 15 bases aligning to TRBD2. Germline-derived CDR1 and CDR2 are SGHRS and YFSETQ. The CDR3 loop spans 16 amino acids. The trim removed 4 bases at V and 2 bases at J, leaving 4 bases unmatched. CDR3 coding DNA: TGCGCCAGCAGCCGCGGACTAGCGGGAGGGACCTACGAGCAGTACTTC. Its protein is CASSRGLAGGTYEQYF.

This clone was counted a few times. J is TRBJ1-3 and V is TRBV4-1; TRBD1 matches 10 bases. This CDR3 comprises 14 residues. Germline V CDR1 and CDR2: MGHRA, YSYEKL. The junction had 5 bases not matched to a gene; V was cut back by 4 bases and J by 8 bases. CDR3 in DNA: TGCGCCAGCAGCCTAAGGACAGGGGGGGACACCATATATTTT. This translates into CASSLRTGGDTIYF.

As regards this clone: The same CDR3 is also encoded by other DNA sequences in this sample. The chain links TRBV2 to TRBJ1-1, with D hard to call. Germline-derived CDR1 and CDR2 are SNHLY and FYNNEI. The V end was cut by 8 bases, the J end by 1 base, with 8 bases between. This CDR3 is built from 12 residues. CDR3 bases: TGTGCCAGCCTCCTCGGGAACACTGAAGCTTTCTTT. It is translated as CASLLGNTEAFF.